This T cell receptor beta chain is from a study of T cell responses to AZD1222 COVID-19 vaccine. V trimming: 0 bases; J trimming: 3 bases; junction bases outside the gene matches: 4. This CDR3 region has 17 residues. Germline V CDR1 and CDR2: SGHVS, FQNEAQ. Method: immunoSEQ multiplex PCR; TCRdb's copy keeps in-frame clones and lacks some. The table lists about 160,000 clones, roughly nine tenths of them singletons, with around 1.4% in the top ten. Sequenced here: peripheral blood, sampled on day 0 of AZD1222 vaccination. The chain couples TRBV7-8 to TRBJ2-1; 11 bases are shared with TRBD2. The receptor's source is an adult in good health. DNA for the CDR3: TGTGCCAGCAGCTTAGCCACGGGACTAGCGGACTACAATGAGCAGTTCTTC. Translation gives CASSLATGLADYNEQFF.